The present entry profiles one TCR beta chain with its context. The data were produced by immunoSEQ multiplex PCR, yet TCRdb's version contains in-frame clones alone and is incomplete. Of some 150,000 clones listed, roughly 94% were seen once; the top ten hold less than 15%. Between the trimmed V and J ends, which lost 4 bases and 4 bases, there was a span of 14 bases. The CDR3 covers 15 residues. The V gene's germline CDR1 is SNHLY and CDR2 FYNNEI. These data belong to a study of control samples from healthy donors and cancer patients. V gene TRBV2 combines with J gene TRBJ1-3; maybe TRBD1 (6 bases). The clonotype comes from a man aged 55-75 years with colorectal cancer. The sequencing sample was made of PBMCs. CDR3 in DNA: TGTGCCAGCAGTGGGGTAACAGGGACCGGAAACACCATATATTTT. It codes for CASSGVTGTGNTIYF.